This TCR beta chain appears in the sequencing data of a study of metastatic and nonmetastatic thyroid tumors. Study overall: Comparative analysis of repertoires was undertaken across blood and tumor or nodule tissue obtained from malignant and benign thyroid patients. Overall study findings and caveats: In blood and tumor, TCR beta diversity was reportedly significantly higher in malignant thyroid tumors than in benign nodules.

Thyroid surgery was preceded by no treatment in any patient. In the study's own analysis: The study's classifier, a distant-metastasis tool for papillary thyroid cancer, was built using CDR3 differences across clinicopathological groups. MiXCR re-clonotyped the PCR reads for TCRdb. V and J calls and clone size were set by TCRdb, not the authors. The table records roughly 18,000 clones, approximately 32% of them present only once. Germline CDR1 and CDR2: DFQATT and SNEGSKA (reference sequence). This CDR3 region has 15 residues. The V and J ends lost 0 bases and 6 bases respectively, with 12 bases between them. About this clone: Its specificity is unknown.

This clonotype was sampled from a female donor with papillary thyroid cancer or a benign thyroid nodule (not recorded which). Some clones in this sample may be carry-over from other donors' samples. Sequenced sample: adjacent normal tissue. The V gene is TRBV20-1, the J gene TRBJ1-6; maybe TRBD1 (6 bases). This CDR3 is CSAREGDKGNSPLHF. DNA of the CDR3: TGCAGTGCTAGAGAGGGGGACAAGGGTAATTCACCCCTCCACTTT.